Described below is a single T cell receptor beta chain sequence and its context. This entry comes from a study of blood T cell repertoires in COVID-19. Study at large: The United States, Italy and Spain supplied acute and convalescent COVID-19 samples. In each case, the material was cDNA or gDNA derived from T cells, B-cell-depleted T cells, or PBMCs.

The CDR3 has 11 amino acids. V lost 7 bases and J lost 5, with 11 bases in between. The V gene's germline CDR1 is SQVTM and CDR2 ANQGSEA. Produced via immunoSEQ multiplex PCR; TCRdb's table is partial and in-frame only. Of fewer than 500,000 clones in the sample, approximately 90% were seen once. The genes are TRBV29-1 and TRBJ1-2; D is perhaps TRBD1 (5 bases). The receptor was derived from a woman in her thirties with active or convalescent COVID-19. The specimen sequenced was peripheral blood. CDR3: CSGGEEYGYTF. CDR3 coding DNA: TGCAGCGGGGGGGAGGAGTATGGCTACACCTTC. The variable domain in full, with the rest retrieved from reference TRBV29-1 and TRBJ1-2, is SAVISQKPSRDICQRGTSLTIQCQVDSQVTMMFWYRQQPGQSLTLIATANQGSEATYESGFVIDKFPISRPNLTFSTLTVSNMSPEDSSIYLCSGGEEYGYTFGSGTRLTVV.